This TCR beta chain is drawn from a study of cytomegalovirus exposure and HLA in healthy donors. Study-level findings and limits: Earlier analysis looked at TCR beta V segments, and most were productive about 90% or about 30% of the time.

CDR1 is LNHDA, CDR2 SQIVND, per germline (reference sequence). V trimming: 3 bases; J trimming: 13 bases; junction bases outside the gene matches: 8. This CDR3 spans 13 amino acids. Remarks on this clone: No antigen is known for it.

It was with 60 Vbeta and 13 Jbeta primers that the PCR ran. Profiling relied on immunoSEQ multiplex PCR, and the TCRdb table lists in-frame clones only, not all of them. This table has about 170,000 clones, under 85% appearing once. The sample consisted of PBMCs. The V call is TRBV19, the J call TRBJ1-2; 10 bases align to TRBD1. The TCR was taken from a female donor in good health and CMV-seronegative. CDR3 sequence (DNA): TGTGCCAGTAGTATGGGACAGGGGTTTCTCTGCACCTTC. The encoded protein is CASSMGQGFLCTF.